The 24 T cell receptor beta chains below all came from one sample that was sequenced in a study of T-cell reconstitution after alpha-beta-depleted transplantation in children. The library targeted TCRbeta and was prepared with unique molecular identifiers. TCRdb itself ran the PCR reads through MiXCR, one entry per CDR3 protein. In the table there are some 500,000 distinct CDR3 sequences, 32% of which are singletons. Sequenced here: PBMCs from the stem cell graft donor, sampled from the stem cell graft. Receptor source: a human donor who donated a stem cell graft to a child with aplastic anemia.

This chain joins TRBV6-2 or TRBV6-3 and TRBJ1-1, with 9 bases lining up with TRBD1. CDR1 and CDR2 (germline): MNHEY, SVGEGT. The CDR3 totals 15 residues. The junction had 10 bases not matched to a gene; V was cut back by 5 bases and J by 6 bases. CDR3 DNA sequence: TGTGCCAGCAGTGACCCCGGGACAGGGAGGCCTGAAGCTTTCTTT. This sequence encodes CASSDPGTGRPEAFF.

This clonotype has a handful of counts. The chain recombines TRBV20-1 with TRBJ2-3, with D possibly TRBD2 on 5 matching bases. V lost 6 bases and J 3 bases, leaving 13 bases between the germline ends. CDR3 size: 13 residues. The germline CDR1 and CDR2 sequences are DFQATT and SNEGSKA (reference sequence). The CDR3 DNA reads as TGCAGTGCCAGCCGACCGGGGACAGATACGCAGTATTTT. As protein: CSASRPGTDTQYF.

The rearrangement uses TRBV4-2 and TRBJ2-5, with TRBD1 as a possible D gene (6 bases). Germline CDR1 LGHNA, CDR2 YNFKEQ. The CDR3 runs 14 residues. Trimming stripped 0 bases from V and 4 bases from J, with 9 bases between. The CDR3 nucleotides read TGTGCCAGCAGCCAAGAGGGCAGGGGAGAGACCCAGTACTTC. This translates into CASSQEGRGETQYF.

This rearrangement joins TRBV19 to TRBJ1-4, with TRBD1 identical over 10 bases. This CDR3 region has 16 residues. J lost 4 bases, V lost 6 bases, and 8 bases had no gene match. The germline CDR1 and CDR2 sequences are LNHDA and SQIVND (reference sequence). CDR3 in amino acids: CASSHRDRGLNEKLFF. For the CDR3, the DNA is TGTGCCAGTAGCCACCGGGACAGGGGTCTTAATGAAAAACTGTTTTTT. Full variable domain (missing parts from reference TRBV19 and TRBJ1-4): DGGITQSPKYLFRKEGQNVTLSCEQNLNHDAMYWYRQDPGQGLRLIYYSQIVNDFQKGDIAEGYSVSREKKESFPLTVTSAQKNPTAFYLCASSHRDRGLNEKLFFGSGTQLSVL.

The CDR3 protein is CASSFYEGASNEQYF. CDR3 DNA sequence: TGCGCCAGCAGCTTTTATGAGGGGGCGTCTAACGAGCAGTACTTC. The chain is built from TRBV5-1 and TRBJ2-7; 7 bases fit TRBD1. The ends lost 2 bases at V and 5 bases at J; junction bases unmatched: 10. CDR1 SGHRS and CDR2 YFSETQ come from the germline V gene. CDR3 length: 15 residues.

This chain links TRBV11-1 with TRBJ2-1, with 7 bases that match TRBD1. This CDR3 contains 18 residues. Looked up from germline, CDR1 is SGHAT and CDR2 is FQDESV (reference sequence). V lost 5 bases and J lost 0; bases outside the gene matches: 13. The CDR3 nucleotides read TGTGCCAGCAGCCCGAAAGGAACAGGGGCGAGCTCCTACAATGAGCAGTTCTTC. It codes for CASSPKGTGASSYNEQFF. Based on the CDR3 plus reference TRBV11-1 and TRBJ2-1, the full variable domain is EAEVAQSPRYKITEKSQAVAFWCDPISGHATLYWYRQILGQGPELLVQFQDESVVDDSQLPKDRFSAERLKGVDSTLKIQPAELGDSAMYLCASSPKGTGASSYNEQFFGPGTRLTVL.

This clonotype was observed a handful of times. The chain combines TRBV29-1 with TRBJ2-3, with D unresolved. This CDR3 comprises 13 residues. Trimming shortened V by 7 bases and J by 3 bases, and 14 bases separated the two germline ends. The germline V gene encodes CDR1 SQVTM and CDR2 ANQGSEA. In DNA, the CDR3 is TGCAGCGGTGACTGGTCTGGGACAGATACGCAGTATTTT. Its translation: CSGDWSGTDTQYF.

The chain uses TRBV18 and TRBJ1-1; a weak D match, TRBD1 (6 bases). The germline V gene encodes CDR1 KGHSH and CDR2 LQKENI. V shed 8 bases and J shed 0 bases, with 13 bases lying between them. The CDR3 is 14 residues long. As DNA, the CDR3 is TGTGCCAGCGCACGGGACACGGTGAACACTGAAGCTTTCTTT. It specifies CASARDTVNTEAFF.

The chain is built from TRBV29-1 and TRBJ2-1; tentatively, D is TRBD1 (5 bases). This CDR3 is 15 amino acids long. Germline V CDR1 and CDR2: SQVTM, ANQGSEA. Trimming left V 5 bases short and J 1 base short, with 15 bases between. CDR3 DNA sequence: TGCAGCGTTCGGGTCGGGCAGGGATCCTACAATGAGCAGTTCTTC. Its translation is CSVRVGQGSYNEQFF.

This clonotype showed up just a few times. V gene TRBV6-5 combines with J gene TRBJ2-1; possible D gene TRBD2, 5 bases. Trimming pared 0 bases from V and 6 bases from J, leaving 9 bases between. Per germline, CDR1 MNHEY and CDR2 SVGAGI. The CDR3 has 14 residues. CDR3: CASSYSFLANEQFF. In DNA form, the CDR3 reads TGTGCCAGCAGTTACTCCTTCCTAGCCAATGAGCAGTTCTTC.

Only a few counts were recorded for this clonotype. The chain couples TRBV6-1 to TRBJ2-2; 8 nucleotides match TRBD1. V shed 6 bases and J 2 bases; nucleotides not matched to a gene: 8. Looked up from germline, CDR1 is MNHNS and CDR2 is SASEGT. The CDR3 is 16 residues long. The CDR3, as DNA: TGTGCCAGCAGATCCATGGACAGGGTCAACACCGGGGAGCTGTTTTTT. Its protein product is CASRSMDRVNTGELFF.

The chain uses TRBV6-6 and TRBJ1-1; D remains ambiguous. Germline CDR1 reads MNHNY; CDR2 reads SVGAGI (reference sequence). V was pared by 0 bases and J by 7 bases, with 6 bases between. The CDR3 is 12 residues long. The CDR3 sequence: CASSYSSLEAFF. In DNA form, the CDR3 reads TGTGCCAGCAGTTACTCGAGCCTTGAAGCTTTCTTT.

The chain combines TRBV12-3 or TRBV12-4 with TRBJ2-1, with 9 positions matching TRBD2. V trimming: 3 bases; J trimming: 5 bases; junction bases outside the gene matches: 17. The CDR3 is made up of 19 amino acids. The chain's CDR3 is CASSFVIGIAGVSDNEQFF. The CDR3 DNA reads TGTGCCAGCAGTTTTGTAATCGGAATAGCGGGGGTCAGCGACAATGAGCAGTTCTTC.

In its sample, this clonotype was seen many times. The chain couples TRBV20-1 to TRBJ1-5; unclear D gene. CDR3 size: 14 residues. Trimming cost V 3 bases and J 0 bases, with 9 bases left between them. Germline V CDR1 and CDR2: DFQATT, SNEGSKA (reference sequence). The CDR3 coding sequence is TGCAGTGCTAGTTTGGGAGATAGCAATCAGCCCCAGCATTTT. Translation: CSASLGDSNQPQHF.

This clonotype has a handful of counts. The chain joins TRBV3-1 to TRBJ1-5; 9 bases match TRBD1. Germline V gene sequence: CDR1 LGHDT, CDR2 YNNKEL (reference sequence). The CDR3 has 14 amino acids. Unmatched junction bases numbered 8, after V lost 8 bases and J lost 6 bases. CDR3 in DNA: TGTGCCAGCTCCCAGGGACAGGGCGGTCAGCCCCAGCATTTT. This translates into CASSQGQGGQPQHF.

This clonotype came up a few times. The V call is TRBV7-2, the J call TRBJ2-1, with D possibly matching TRBD2 (6 bases). The V and J ends lost 4 bases and 8 bases respectively, with 12 bases between them. CDR3 length: 13 residues. Germline V gene lookup returns CDR1 SGHTA and CDR2 FQGNSA. The CDR3 DNA reads TGTGCCAGCAGCTCTAACCGGGACTATGAGCAGTTCTTC. Its protein product is CASSSNRDYEQFF. Full variable domain (rest looked up from reference TRBV7-2 and TRBJ2-1): GAGVSQSPSNKVTEKGKDVELRCDPISGHTALYWYRQSLGQGLEFLIYFQGNSAPDKSGLPSDRFSAERTGGSVSTLTIQRTQQEDSAVYLCASSSNRDYEQFFGPGTRLTVL.

This clonotype turned up a few times. V and J are TRBV6-5 and TRBJ1-2, with D maybe TRBD1 (5 bases). Germline-derived CDR1 and CDR2 are MNHEY and SVGAGI. CDR3 length: 17 amino acids. Trimming cost V 2 bases and J 4 bases, with 20 bases left between them. CDR3 sequence reads: CASSYTDMSLPFYGYTF. For the CDR3, the DNA is TGTGCCAGCAGTTACACGGACATGTCGCTTCCGTTCTATGGCTACACCTTC.

V is TRBV7-8 and J is TRBJ2-7; 7 nucleotides agree with TRBD2. CDR3 length equals 14 residues. Germline V gives CDR1 SGHVS, CDR2 FQNEAQ. Germline trimming cut 1 base from V and 6 bases from J; bases unmatched to any gene: 6. CDR3 sequence (DNA): TGTGCCAGCAGCTTAGGGGGAGGGGTCCGCGAGCAGTACGTC. As protein: CASSLGGGVREQYV.

This chain joins TRBV11-2 and TRBJ2-1; 7 nucleotides agree with TRBD2. With 1 base clipped from V and 0 bases from J, the junction kept 6 bases outside the gene matches. This CDR3 has 17 residues. Germline V CDR1 and CDR2: SGHAT, FQNNGV. CDR3 region: CASSLGVGRASYNEQFF. CDR3 sequence (DNA): TGTGCCAGCAGCTTAGGGGTGGGGAGGGCCTCCTACAATGAGCAGTTCTTC.

This clonotype came up a few times. The rearrangement links TRBV4-2 to TRBJ1-3, with a possible D match to TRBD1 (6 bases). The length of the CDR3 is 17 residues. Trimming removed 0 bases from V and 4 bases from J, with 16 bases in between. In germline, CDR1 is LGHNA, CDR2 YNFKEQ. The DNA for the CDR3 is TGTGCCAGCAGCCAAGATCGGGCGACGGGGGCCGGAAACACCATATATTTT. Protein product: CASSQDRATGAGNTIYF.

V and J are TRBV27 and TRBJ2-7; TRBD2 matches 9 bases. The J segment lost 2 bases and the V segment lost 0 bases, leaving 2 bases of the junction unmatched. Germline CDR1 is MNHEY and CDR2 is SMNVEV (reference sequence). The CDR3 is 15 residues long. The CDR3 is CASSLSAGGPYEQYF. DNA of the CDR3: TGTGCCAGCAGTTTATCGGCGGGAGGGCCCTACGAGCAGTACTTC.

The chain employs TRBV9 and TRBJ2-3; D gene ambiguous. V was clipped by 0 bases and J by 2 bases, with 4 bases between them. The CDR3 is made up of 13 amino acids. Germline CDR1 and CDR2: SGDLS and YYNGEE. The CDR3 bases are TGTGCCAGCAGCGTAGGTCCCACAGATACGCAGTATTTT. It specifies CASSVGPTDTQYF.

This clonotype was recorded once. This rearrangement joins TRBV10-3 to TRBJ2-7; 7 bases are a match to TRBD1. This CDR3 is built from 15 residues. The ends lost 0 bases at V and 3 bases at J; junction bases unmatched: 5. The germline V gene encodes CDR1 ENHRY and CDR2 SYGVKD. CDR3 amino acids: CAISESTNRGYEQYF. The CDR3 DNA reads as TGTGCCATCAGTGAGTCGACAAACAGGGGCTACGAGCAGTACTTC.

This clonotype was detected only a few times. V is TRBV9 and J is TRBJ1-1; no definite D call. V dropped 0 bases and J dropped 1 base, with 10 bases sitting between them. There are 15 residues in the CDR3. Germline V lookup: CDR1 SGDLS, CDR2 YYNGEE. CDR3 loop: CASSVAGPGNTEAFF. The CDR3 DNA sequence: TGTGCCAGCAGCGTAGCTGGTCCAGGGAACACTGAAGCTTTCTTT.